These 7 T cell receptor beta chains came from one sample sequenced in a study of cytomegalovirus exposure and HLA in healthy donors. PCR used 60 Vbeta primers and 13 Jbeta primers. Some clones are missing from TCRdb's copy, which holds only in-frame ones; the method was immunoSEQ multiplex PCR. This table holds under 200,000 clones, approximately 70% found once. The sequenced sample was PBMCs. Source of these receptors: a middle-aged woman in good health and CMV-seropositive.

In its sample, this clone was seen a few times. The chain joins TRBV13 to TRBJ2-7, with 12 bases matching TRBD2. The CDR3 extends over 16 amino acids. Unmatched junction bases numbered 7, after V lost 5 bases and J lost 2 bases. Germline assignment: CDR1 PRHDT and CDR2 FYEKMQ (reference sequence). The CDR3 region is CASSTRLAGVPYEQYF. The CDR3 DNA reads as TGTGCCAGCAGCACCAGACTAGCGGGAGTCCCCTACGAGCAGTACTTC.

This clone occurred a few times. The rearrangement links TRBV6-5 to TRBJ2-3, with 8 nucleotides matching TRBD2. The CDR3 runs to 15 residues. Germline V lookup: CDR1 MNHEY, CDR2 SVGAGI. The V segment lost 6 bases and the J segment 3 bases; nucleotides outside the gene matches: 8. The CDR3 loop is CASRSPGLGTDTQYF. The CDR3 DNA reads as TGTGCCAGCAGATCGCCGGGACTAGGTACAGATACGCAGTATTTT.

The gene calls are TRBV5-5 and TRBJ2-7; 8 bases match TRBD1. Trimming removed 0 bases from V and 5 bases from J; junction bases left unmatched: 7. CDR1 and CDR2 from the germline V gene are SGHKS and YYEKEE (reference sequence). This CDR3 is built from 15 residues. The CDR3 sequence: CASSLESGGGDEQYF. The DNA of the CDR3 is TGTGCCAGCAGCTTGGAATCAGGGGGCGGGGACGAGCAGTACTTC.

This clone turned up a few times. The chain is built from TRBV4-2 and TRBJ2-7, with a possible D match to TRBD2 (6 bases). CDR1 and CDR2 from the germline V gene are LGHNA and YNFKEQ. The CDR3 consists of 15 residues. The V end was cut by 4 bases, the J end by 2 bases, with 15 bases between. The CDR3 DNA sequence: TGTGCCAGCAGCCCAGCGTCTAGCGCAGCCTACGAGCAGTACTTC. It yields the protein CASSPASSAAYEQYF.

V and J are TRBV7-9 and TRBJ1-4, with D unclear. This CDR3 has 14 amino acids. Germline V gene data show CDR1 as SEHNR and CDR2 as FQNEAQ (reference sequence). Between the trimmed V and J ends, which lost 1 base and 3 bases, there was a span of 6 bases. The CDR3 DNA follows: TGTGCCAGCAGCTTAGTGGAGCCTAATGAAAAACTGTTTTTT. This gives the protein CASSLVEPNEKLFF.

The rearrangement joins TRBV6-5 to TRBJ2-2; 10 bases match TRBD1. CDR3 size: 15 residues. Germline loops: CDR1 MNHEY, CDR2 SVGAGI. V shed 8 bases and J 6 bases; nucleotides not matched to a gene: 9. The CDR3 sequence: CASHSGTGVAGELFF. The CDR3 bases are TGTGCCAGCCACTCCGGGACAGGGGTGGCCGGGGAGCTGTTTTTT.

This clone has a handful of counts. The chain joins TRBV7-3 to TRBJ2-2, with TRBD2 as a possible D gene (6 bases). CDR3 size: 14 residues. Trimming took 5 bases from V and 2 from J, leaving 9 bases between them. Germline values: CDR1 SGHTA, CDR2 FQGTGA. The CDR3 region has the DNA TGTGCCAGCAGCGATAGCGGAAACACCGGGGAGCTGTTTTTT. As protein: CASSDSGNTGELFF. Based on the CDR3 plus reference TRBV7-3 and TRBJ2-2, the full variable domain is GAGVSQTPSNKVTEKGKYVELRCDPISGHTALYWYRQSLGQGPEFLIYFQGTGAADDSGLPNDRFFAVRPEGSVSTLKIQRTERGDSAVYLCASSDSGNTGELFFGEGSRLTVL.